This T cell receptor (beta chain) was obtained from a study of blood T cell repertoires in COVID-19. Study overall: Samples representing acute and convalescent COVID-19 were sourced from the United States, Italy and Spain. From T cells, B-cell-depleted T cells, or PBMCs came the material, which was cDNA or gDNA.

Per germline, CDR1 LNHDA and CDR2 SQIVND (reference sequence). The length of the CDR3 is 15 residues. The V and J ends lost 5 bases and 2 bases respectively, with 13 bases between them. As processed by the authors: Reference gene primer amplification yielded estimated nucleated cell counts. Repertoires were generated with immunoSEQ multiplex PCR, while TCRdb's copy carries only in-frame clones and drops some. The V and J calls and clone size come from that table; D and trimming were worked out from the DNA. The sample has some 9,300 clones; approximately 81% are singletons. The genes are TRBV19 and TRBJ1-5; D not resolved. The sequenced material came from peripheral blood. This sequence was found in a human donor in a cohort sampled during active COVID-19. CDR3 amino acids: CASSFPSGGNQPQHF. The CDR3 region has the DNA TGTGCCAGTAGTTTCCCGTCCGGGGGCAATCAGCCCCAGCATTTT.